This passage covers 11 T cell receptor beta chains from one sample sequenced in a study of blood T cell repertoires in COVID-19. Some clones are missing from TCRdb's copy, which holds only in-frame ones; the method was immunoSEQ multiplex PCR. The sample lists 150,000 to 190,000 clones, roughly nine tenths seen once, with around 15% in the top ten. What was sequenced was peripheral blood. These receptor sequences come from a woman between 40 and 50 years old with acute or convalescent COVID-19.

By frequency in the sample, this clone is medium-sized. The chain is built from TRBV6-4 and TRBJ2-2, with 7 bases that match TRBD1. The ends lost 8 bases at V and 4 bases at J; junction bases unmatched: 13. The CDR3 consists of 16 residues. Germline V lookup: CDR1 MRHNA, CDR2 SNTAGT. The CDR3 region has the DNA TGTGCCAGCGGAAACCGTACAGGGGCGCCCACCGGGGAGCTGTTTTTT. Translating gives CASGNRTGAPTGELFF.

The chain uses TRBV21-1 and TRBJ2-7; TRBD2 is taken as the D call from the table, unchecked against the DNA. TRBV21-1 is a documented pseudogene. This CDR3 region has 16 residues. CDR3 DNA sequence: TGTGCCAGCAGCAAACGAGAGGCGGGAGGGCCCTACGAGCAGTACTTC. It encodes CASSKREAGGPYEQYF.

The chain uses TRBV18 and TRBJ1-6; TRBD1 aligns across 11 bases. Losses at the gene ends were 3 bases for V and 0 bases for J; bases not matched to a gene: 10. There are 20 residues in the CDR3. Germline V CDR1 and CDR2: KGHSH, LQKENI. The CDR3 region is CASSPSGQGASSSYNSPLHF. The CDR3 region has the DNA TGTGCCAGCTCACCGAGTGGACAGGGGGCTAGTTCCTCCTATAATTCACCCCTCCACTTT.

The chain uses TRBV6-5 and TRBJ1-1; D remains ambiguous. The CDR3 is 13 amino acids. Per the germline V gene, CDR1 is MNHEY and CDR2 is SVGAGI. With 9 bases removed from V and 5 bases from J, the gap between germline ends came to 16 bases. This CDR3 is CASENTGRTEAFF. CDR3 DNA sequence: TGTGCCAGTGAGAACACGGGAAGGACTGAAGCTTTCTTT.

This sequence joins TRBV2 and TRBJ1-1, with D possibly matching TRBD1 (5 bases). Germline CDR1 is SNHLY and CDR2 is FYNNEI. The CDR3 has 14 amino acids. The V and J ends lost 10 bases and 2 bases respectively, with 17 bases between them. CDR3: CANAMGGENTEAFF. Written as DNA, the CDR3 is TGTGCCAACGCAATGGGGGGGGAAAACACTGAAGCTTTCTTT.

This clone was picked up one time. V gene TRBV5-5 combines with J gene TRBJ1-2; the D gene is possibly TRBD1 (6 bases). This CDR3 spans 15 amino acids. Germline loops: CDR1 SGHKS, CDR2 YYEKEE (reference sequence). Trimming cost V 0 bases and J 3 bases, with 12 bases left between them. The CDR3 DNA sequence: TGTGCCAGCAGCTTGGGACAGGCCCCTGACTATGGCTACACCTTC. Amino acid sequence: CASSLGQAPDYGYTF. Full variable domain (missing parts from reference TRBV5-5 and TRBJ1-2): DAGVTQSPTHLIKTRGQQVTLRCSPISGHKSVSWYQQVLGQGPQFIFQYYEKEERGRGNFPDRFSARQFPNYSSELNVNALLLGDSALYLCASSLGQAPDYGYTFGSGTRLTVV.

V is TRBV6-4 and J is TRBJ1-1; possible D gene TRBD1, 6 bases. CDR1 and CDR2 from the germline V gene are MRHNA and SNTAGT. The V end was cut by 4 bases, the J end by 2 bases, with 17 bases between. The CDR3 is made up of 16 amino acids. The CDR3 sequence is CASSAADRPSNTEAFF. The CDR3 DNA sequence: TGTGCCAGCAGTGCAGCCGACAGGCCCTCCAACACTGAAGCTTTCTTT.

This clone showed up just once. This chain connects TRBV4-1 to TRBJ2-7; 13 bases map to TRBD2. J lost 5 bases, V lost 6 bases, and 10 bases had no gene match. Germline V gives CDR1 MGHRA, CDR2 YSYEKL. This CDR3 contains 16 residues. This chain's CDR3 is CASRRELAGGRDEQYF. The CDR3 coding sequence is TGCGCCAGCAGAAGAGAACTAGCGGGGGGGAGAGACGAGCAGTACTTC.

The chain combines TRBV7-2 with TRBJ1-6; possible D gene TRBD1, 5 bases. There are 11 residues in the CDR3. Germline values: CDR1 SGHTA, CDR2 FQGNSA. Trimming took off 3 bases at V and 19 bases at J, with 13 bases between the two ends. The CDR3 DNA is TGTGCCAGCAGCTTGGGCAAACAGGTTCACTTT. This translates into CASSLGKQVHF.

This clone was counted once. The chain combines TRBV6-4 with TRBJ1-4, with D possibly TRBD1 on 5 matching bases. The V end lost 6 bases, the J end lost 0 bases, and 11 bases lay between the germline ends. The CDR3 extends over 15 amino acids. Germline V lookup: CDR1 MRHNA, CDR2 SNTAGT. The CDR3 spells CASSRTHTTNEKLFF. The DNA of the CDR3 is TGTGCCAGCAGCAGGACACACACAACTAATGAAAAACTGTTTTTT.

The chain employs TRBV7-2 and TRBJ2-1; 7 bases are shared with TRBD1. With 5 bases clipped from V and 0 bases from J, the junction kept 7 bases outside the gene matches. Germline V lookup: CDR1 SGHTA, CDR2 FQGNSA. This CDR3 has 16 residues. CDR3 protein: CASSADRDSSYNEQFF. The DNA for the CDR3 is TGTGCCAGCAGCGCCGACCGGGACAGCTCCTACAATGAGCAGTTCTTC.